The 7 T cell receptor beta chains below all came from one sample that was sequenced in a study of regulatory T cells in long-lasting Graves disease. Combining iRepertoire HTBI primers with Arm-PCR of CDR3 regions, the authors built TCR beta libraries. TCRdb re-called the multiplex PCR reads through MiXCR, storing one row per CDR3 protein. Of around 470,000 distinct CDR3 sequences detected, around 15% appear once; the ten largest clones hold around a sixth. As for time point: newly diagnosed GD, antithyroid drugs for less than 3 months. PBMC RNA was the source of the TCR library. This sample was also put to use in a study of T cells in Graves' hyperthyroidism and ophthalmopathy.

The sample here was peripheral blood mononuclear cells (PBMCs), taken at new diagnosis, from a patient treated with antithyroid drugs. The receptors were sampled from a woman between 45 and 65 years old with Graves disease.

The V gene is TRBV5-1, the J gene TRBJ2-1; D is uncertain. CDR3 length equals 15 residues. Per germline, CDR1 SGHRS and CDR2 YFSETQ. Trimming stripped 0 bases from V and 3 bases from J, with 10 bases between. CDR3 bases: TGCGCCAGCAGCTTGGAGCAACCTCACTACAATGAGCAGTTCTTC. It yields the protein CASSLEQPHYNEQFF.

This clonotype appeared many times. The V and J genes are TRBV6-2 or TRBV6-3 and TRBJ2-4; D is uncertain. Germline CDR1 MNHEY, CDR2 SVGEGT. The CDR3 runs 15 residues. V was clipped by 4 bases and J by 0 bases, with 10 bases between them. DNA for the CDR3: TGTGCCAGCAGTTCAAATGTCTTAGCCAAAAACATTCAGTACTTC. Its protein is CASSSNVLAKNIQYF.

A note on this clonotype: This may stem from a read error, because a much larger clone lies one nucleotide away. The CDR3 DNA reads TGTGCCAGCAGCCCCTCGGGATGGACTGAAGCTTTCTTT. Translation: CASSPSGWTEAFF. V and J are TRBV12-3 or TRBV12-4 and TRBJ1-1; D gene ambiguous. V lost 6 bases and J lost 5, with 13 bases in between. CDR3 length equals 13 residues.

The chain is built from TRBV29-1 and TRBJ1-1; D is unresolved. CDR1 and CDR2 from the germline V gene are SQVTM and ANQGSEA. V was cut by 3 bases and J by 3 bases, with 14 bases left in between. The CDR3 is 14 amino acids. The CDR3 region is CSVELLAADTEAFF. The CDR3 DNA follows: TGCAGCGTTGAGTTGTTGGCAGCGGACACTGAAGCTTTCTTT.

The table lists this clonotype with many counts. The CDR3 sequence: CASSQGQHQETQYF. The CDR3 DNA sequence: TGTGCCAGCAGCCAGGGACAGCATCAAGAGACCCAGTACTTC. The chain links TRBV7-9 to TRBJ2-5; 7 bases fit TRBD1. The trim removed 5 bases at V and 2 bases at J, leaving 5 bases unmatched. Per the germline V gene, CDR1 is SEHNR and CDR2 is FQNEAQ (reference sequence). The CDR3 length is 14 residues.

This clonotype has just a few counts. CDR3 sequence: CASSSPPDYEQYF. CDR3 bases: TGTGCCAGCAGCTCCCCTCCGGACTACGAGCAGTACTTC. This sequence joins TRBV11-1 and TRBJ2-7; D unclear. CDR1 is SGHAT and CDR2 is FQDESV in the germline V gene (reference sequence). The CDR3 consists of 13 residues. Trimming left V 4 bases short and J 3 bases short, with 10 bases between.

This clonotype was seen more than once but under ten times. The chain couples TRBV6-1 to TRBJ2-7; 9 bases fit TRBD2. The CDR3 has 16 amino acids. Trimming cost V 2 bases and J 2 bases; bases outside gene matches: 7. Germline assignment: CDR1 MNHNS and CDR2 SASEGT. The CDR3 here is CASSERASGKPYEQYF. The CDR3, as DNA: TGTGCCAGCAGTGAACGGGCTAGCGGGAAACCCTACGAGCAGTACTTC.